Below are 21 T cell receptor beta chains sequenced from a single sample in a study of early T cells in non-severe SARS-CoV-2 infection. TCRdb reprocessed the 5' RACE reads via MiXCR and lists one record per CDR3 protein. The sample includes about 100,000 distinct CDR3 sequences, around 10% of them seen just once. The specimen was whole blood. These receptors came from an adult who was a healthcare worker with PCR-confirmed SARS-CoV-2 infection or an uninfected control (not recorded which).

There are a few counts of this clonotype. The chain employs TRBV6-2 or TRBV6-3 and TRBJ2-3; no definite D call. The germline V gene has CDR1 MNHEY and CDR2 SVGEGT. CDR3 size: 14 residues. V was trimmed by 6 bases and J by 4 bases, leaving 14 bases between them. The DNA of the CDR3 is TGTGCCAGCAGCCTGACCAGCGATGCAGATACGCAGTATTTT. This sequence encodes CASSLTSDADTQYF.

This clonotype was detected many times. The rearrangement joins TRBV12-3 or TRBV12-4 to TRBJ2-7; possibly TRBD1 for D (5 bases). The length of the CDR3 is 13 residues. V was clipped by 3 bases and J by 6 bases, with 12 bases between them. DNA for the CDR3: TGTGCCAGCAGTTTCTTGGCTAGGGGCGAGCAGTACTTC. It translates to CASSFLARGEQYF.

This clonotype was observed a few times. The chain joins TRBV6-2 or TRBV6-3 to TRBJ2-2; possibly TRBD1 for D (5 bases). This CDR3 spans 15 amino acids. The germline CDR1 and CDR2 sequences are MNHEY and SVGEGT. V was shortened by 2 bases and J by 3 bases, with 10 bases between the two germline ends. The CDR3 bases are TGTGCCAGCAGTTACGCCCAGGGCCACACCGGGGAGCTGTTTTTT. Translating it yields CASSYAQGHTGELFF.

This clonotype was seen a handful of times. The CDR3 DNA reads TGTGCCACCAAGGGGGCTGTAGAGACCCAGTACTTC. Its translation is CATKGAVETQYF. The chain combines TRBV28 with TRBJ2-5; 7 bases fit TRBD1. V dropped 10 bases and J dropped 4; count of bases not matched to a gene: 6. CDR1 MDHEN and CDR2 SYDVKM come from the germline V gene. The CDR3 is made up of 12 amino acids.

The sample holds many counts of this clonotype. The chain employs TRBV20-1 and TRBJ2-7; 8 nucleotides agree with TRBD1. The CDR3 contains 15 residues. Germline CDR1 and CDR2: DFQATT and SNEGSKA (reference sequence). V shed 1 base and J 5 bases; nucleotides not matched to a gene: 10. DNA for the CDR3: TGCAGTGCTAGAGTGCCGGGACAGGCTTTTAACGAGCAGTACTTC. Translating it yields CSARVPGQAFNEQYF.

The sample holds many counts of this clonotype. This chain joins TRBV11-2 and TRBJ2-1, with a weak D call TRBD2 (6 bases). The V gene's germline CDR1 is SGHAT and CDR2 FQNNGV. The CDR3 consists of 15 residues. The V end was cut by 0 bases, the J end by 10 bases, with 16 bases between. CDR3 sequence: CASSLEAGPQPEQFF. DNA of the CDR3: TGTGCCAGCAGCTTAGAGGCGGGACCCCAACCAGAGCAGTTCTTC.

In its sample, this clonotype was seen many times. The rearrangement uses TRBV11-2 and TRBJ2-1; D not certain. The CDR3 length is 16 residues. V shed 5 bases and J shed 8 bases, with 22 bases lying between them. Germline V gene data show CDR1 as SGHAT and CDR2 as FQNNGV. The CDR3, as DNA: TGTGCCAGCAGCCCGAAGGGCAGTGGAAGGATCCATGAGCAGTTCTTC. Translation gives CASSPKGSGRIHEQFF.

This clonotype was picked up many times. The chain employs TRBV7-2 and TRBJ1-1, with D unclear. The CDR3 loop spans 11 amino acids. Germline-derived CDR1 and CDR2 are SGHTA and FQGNSA. The ends were cut back, 7 bases at V and 8 bases at J, with 11 bases in the middle. Here the CDR3 reads CASTPAWEAFF. The CDR3 DNA sequence: TGTGCCAGCACCCCCGCTTGGGAAGCTTTCTTT.

The chain carries TRBV6-6 and TRBJ1-2; a weak D match, TRBD1 (6 bases). The V end lost 5 bases, the J end lost 5 bases, and 12 bases lay between the germline ends. Germline CDR1 and CDR2: MNHNY and SVGAGI (reference sequence). This CDR3 is 13 amino acids long. This chain's CDR3 is CASSPQGTYGYTF. DNA for the CDR3: TGTGCCAGCAGTCCCCAGGGGACTTATGGCTACACCTTC.

There are many counts of this clonotype. The V and J genes are TRBV27 and TRBJ2-2; D gene ambiguous. The CDR3 contains 12 residues. The germline V gene encodes CDR1 MNHEY and CDR2 SMNVEV (reference sequence). V gave up 5 bases and J gave up 5 bases, with 6 bases separating them. DNA of the CDR3: TGTGCCAGCAGTCCACTTACCGGGGAGCTGTTTTTT. This sequence encodes CASSPLTGELFF.

This clonotype appeared a few times. The chain links TRBV28 to TRBJ2-5, with a weak D call TRBD2 (5 bases). V lost 3 bases and J lost 5, with 13 bases in between. The germline gives CDR1 MDHEN, CDR2 SYDVKM. This CDR3 spans 14 amino acids. The CDR3 region is CASSLFGGWETQYF. The CDR3 DNA is TGTGCCAGCAGTTTGTTTGGCGGGTGGGAGACCCAGTACTTC.

J is TRBJ1-1 and V is TRBV2; D not resolved. V gave up 2 bases and J gave up 10 bases, with 8 bases separating them. CDR1 is SNHLY, CDR2 FYNNEI, per germline. The CDR3 length is 11 residues. CDR3 in DNA: TGTGCCAGCAGTGAATATTTCGTAGCTTTCTTT. It specifies CASSEYFVAFF.

This clonotype was detected a few times. The rearrangement uses TRBV5-1 and TRBJ2-1, with 7 bases aligning to TRBD2. The germline V gene encodes CDR1 SGHRS and CDR2 YFSETQ. V was pared by 5 bases and J by 9 bases, with 5 bases of the junction left unmatched. This CDR3 is 12 amino acids long. CDR3 region: CASSRGRGEQFF. CDR3 bases: TGCGCCAGCAGTCGCGGGAGAGGTGAGCAGTTCTTC.

The chain has TRBV7-6 and TRBJ2-1; 11 positions agree with TRBD2. Unmatched junction bases numbered 13, after V lost 4 bases and J lost 8 bases. From germline, CDR1 is SGHVS and CDR2 FNYEAQ. The CDR3 runs to 17 residues. The CDR3 loop is CASSYTRLAGGYHEQFF. The CDR3 DNA sequence: TGTGCCAGCAGCTACACTCGTCTAGCGGGAGGATACCATGAGCAGTTCTTC.

This sequence joins TRBV19 and TRBJ1-4; TRBD1 matches at 9 bases. Germline V lookup: CDR1 LNHDA, CDR2 SQIVND (reference sequence). This CDR3 has 15 residues. J was trimmed by 5 bases and V by 10 bases; bases with no gene match: 11. The CDR3 sequence: CATVPGQGRNEKLFF. The CDR3 DNA reads as TGTGCCACCGTCCCGGGACAGGGAAGAAATGAAAAACTGTTTTTT.

This clonotype was found many times. The rearrangement links TRBV7-9 to TRBJ1-3; D remains unclear. Germline values: CDR1 SEHNR, CDR2 FQNEAQ (reference sequence). V lost 1 base and J 2 bases, leaving 3 bases between the germline ends. The length of the CDR3 is 13 residues. The CDR3 DNA is TGTGCCAGCAGCTTAGGTCCTGGAAACACCATATATTTT. Translated: CASSLGPGNTIYF.

The table lists this clonotype with many counts. This chain connects TRBV18 to TRBJ2-1; 7 bases align to TRBD1. The CDR3 contains 16 residues. Germline V CDR1 and CDR2: KGHSH, LQKENI. V dropped 10 bases and J dropped 1; count of bases not matched to a gene: 13. Written as DNA, the CDR3 is TGTGCCAACCCACCGGGACAGATGATTTCCTACAATGAGCAGTTCTTC. The encoded protein is CANPPGQMISYNEQFF.

The table lists this clonotype with many counts. The V call is TRBV5-6, the J call TRBJ2-7; 8 nucleotides match TRBD2. Losses at the gene ends were 2 bases for V and 1 base for J; bases not matched to a gene: 2. CDR3 length: 14 amino acids. From germline, CDR1 is SGHDT and CDR2 YYEEEE. The CDR3 bases are TGTGCCAGCAGCTTTCCGGGAGGGTCCTACGAGCAGTACTTC. This encodes CASSFPGGSYEQYF.

This clonotype was detected ten times or more. The chain uses TRBV28 and TRBJ2-7; D is uncertain. CDR1 is MDHEN and CDR2 is SYDVKM in the germline V gene. The CDR3 consists of 13 residues. With 6 bases removed from V and 2 bases from J, the gap between germline ends came to 11 bases. The CDR3 reads CASRSLAPYEQYF. CDR3 in DNA: TGTGCCAGCAGGTCGTTGGCGCCCTACGAGCAGTACTTC.

This clonotype was recorded at least ten times. This sequence joins TRBV28 and TRBJ2-7, with 8 bases fitting TRBD2. J was trimmed by 4 bases and V by 2 bases; bases with no gene match: 4. Germline CDR1 MDHEN, CDR2 SYDVKM. This CDR3 is 14 amino acids long. The CDR3 loop is CASSLGTRRYEQYF. Written as DNA, the CDR3 is TGTGCCAGCAGTTTAGGGACTAGGAGGTACGAGCAGTACTTC.

This clonotype appeared a few times. The chain carries TRBV18 and TRBJ1-2; a possible D gene is TRBD1 (5 bases). Germline V CDR1 and CDR2: KGHSH, LQKENI. The CDR3 loop spans 13 amino acids. Between the trimmed V and J ends, which lost 6 bases and 8 bases, there was a span of 16 bases. This CDR3 is CASSVTELEGYTF. For the CDR3, the DNA is TGTGCCAGCTCCGTGACAGAACTAGAAGGCTACACCTTC.